This TCR beta chain emerged from a study of blood T cells in healthy people across ages. V shed 1 base and J shed 11 bases, with 18 bases lying between them. The CDR3 runs to 15 residues. Per the germline V gene, CDR1 is SGHKS and CDR2 is YYEKEE (reference sequence). PCR was performed a second time for roughly 7 to 11 cycles using a sample-barcoded 5' primer and a J-beta primer mix. TCRdb passed the 5' RACE reads through MiXCR, listing each CDR3 protein once. The sample contains hundreds of thousands of distinct CDR3 sequences, approximately 50% of which appear only once. Caucasian, healthy and from Russia, the donors were aged between about 6 and 90. Study findings and constraints: The unknown donor CMV status may have confounded expanded clonotype changes.

On this clonotype: Its cognate antigen is unknown.

The clonotype was recovered from a man aged 60 to 69 in good health. The chain uses TRBV5-5 and TRBJ1-4; possible D gene TRBD1, 5 bases. The sequencing input was blood. The CDR3 here is CASSLLGPVEGKLFF. As DNA, the CDR3 is TGTGCCAGCAGCTTGCTGGGACCCGTCGAGGGGAAACTGTTTTTT. Supplemented by reference TRBV5-5 and TRBJ1-4, the full variable domain reads DAGVTQSPTHLIKTRGQQVTLRCSPISGHKSVSWYQQVLGQGPQFIFQYYEKEERGRGNFPDRFSARQFPNYSSELNVNALLLGDSALYLCASSLLGPVEGKLFFGSGTQLSVL.